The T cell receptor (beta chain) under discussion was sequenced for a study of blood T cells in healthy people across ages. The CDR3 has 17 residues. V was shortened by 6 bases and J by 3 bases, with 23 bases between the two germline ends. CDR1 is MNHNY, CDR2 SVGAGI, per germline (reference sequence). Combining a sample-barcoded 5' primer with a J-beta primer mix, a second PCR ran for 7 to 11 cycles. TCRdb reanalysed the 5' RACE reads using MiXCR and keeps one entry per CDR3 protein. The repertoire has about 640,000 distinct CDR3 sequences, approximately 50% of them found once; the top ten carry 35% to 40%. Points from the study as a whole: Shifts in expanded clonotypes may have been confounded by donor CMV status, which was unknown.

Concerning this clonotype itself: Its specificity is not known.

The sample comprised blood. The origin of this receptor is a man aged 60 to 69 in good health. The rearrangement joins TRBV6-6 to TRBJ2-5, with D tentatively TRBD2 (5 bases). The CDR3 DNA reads TGTGCCAGCAGACCCCCGCGCCCGAGACCGGGGAAAGAGACCCAGTACTTC. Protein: CASRPPRPRPGKETQYF.